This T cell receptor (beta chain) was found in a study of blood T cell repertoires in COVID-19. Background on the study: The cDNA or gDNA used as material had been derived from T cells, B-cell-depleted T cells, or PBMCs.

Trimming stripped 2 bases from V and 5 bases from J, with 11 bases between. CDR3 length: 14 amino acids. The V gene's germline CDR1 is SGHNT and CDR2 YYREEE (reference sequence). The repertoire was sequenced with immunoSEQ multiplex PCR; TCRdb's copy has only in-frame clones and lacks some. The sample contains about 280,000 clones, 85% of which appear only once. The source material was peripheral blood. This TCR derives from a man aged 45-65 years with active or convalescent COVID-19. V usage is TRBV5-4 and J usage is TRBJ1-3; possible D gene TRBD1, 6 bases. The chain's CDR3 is CASSLQGARNTIYF. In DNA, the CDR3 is TGTGCCAGCAGCTTACAGGGTGCCAGAAACACCATATATTTT.